The source of this TCR beta chain is a study of blood T cell repertoires in COVID-19. Clones were read by immunoSEQ multiplex PCR, and TCRdb kept only the in-frame ones, dropping some. The data hold 490,000 or so clones, with roughly nine tenths observed a single time. This clone was detected ten times or more. Germline V gives CDR1 LNHDA, CDR2 SQIVND (reference sequence). This CDR3 has 18 residues. The V and J ends lost 6 bases and 1 base respectively, with 21 bases between them. The chain uses TRBV19 and TRBJ2-2; possible D gene TRBD1, 6 bases. The TCR originated in an older woman who had recovered from COVID-19. Source material: PBMCs or T cells enriched from blood (not recorded which). The CDR3 nucleotides read TGTGCCAGTAGGTGGGGGCAGGGTAAAAAGGAGAACACCGGGGAGCTGTTTTTT. Protein: CASRWGQGKKENTGELFF. Full variable domain (missing parts from reference TRBV19 and TRBJ2-2): DGGITQSPKYLFRKEGQNVTLSCEQNLNHDAMYWYRQDPGQGLRLIYYSQIVNDFQKGDIAEGYSVSREKKESFPLTVTSAQKNPTAFYLCASRWGQGKKENTGELFFGEGSRLTVL.